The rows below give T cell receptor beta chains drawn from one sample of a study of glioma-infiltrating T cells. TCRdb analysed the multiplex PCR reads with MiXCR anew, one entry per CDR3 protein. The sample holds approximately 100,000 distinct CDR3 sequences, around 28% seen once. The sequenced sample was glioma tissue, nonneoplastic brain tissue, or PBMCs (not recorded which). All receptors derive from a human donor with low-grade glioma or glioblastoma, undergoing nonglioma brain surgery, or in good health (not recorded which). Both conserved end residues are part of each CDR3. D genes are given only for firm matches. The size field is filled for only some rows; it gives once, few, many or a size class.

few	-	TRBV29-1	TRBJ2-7	CSVVETVGYEQYF	TGCAGCGTTGTAGAGACAGTTGGCTACGAGCAGTACTTC
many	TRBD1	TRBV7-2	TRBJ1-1	CASSTGTGSQGAFF	TGTGCCAGCAGCACCGGGACAGGGTCTCAAGGGGCTTTCTTT
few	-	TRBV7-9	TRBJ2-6	CASSLRGTGANVLTF	TGTGCCAGCAGCTTACGAGGGACCGGGGCCAACGTCCTGACTTTC
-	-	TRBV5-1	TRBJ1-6	CASSLDRAVNNSHLHF	TGCGCCAGCAGCTTGGACAGGGCGGTTAATAATTCACACCTCCACTTT
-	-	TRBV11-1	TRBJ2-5	CASSSRAGERWVETQYF	TGTGCCAGCAGCTCAAGAGCCGGGGAAAGATGGGTAGAGACCCAGTACTTC
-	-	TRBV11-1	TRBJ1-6	CASSLERNSPLHF	TGTGCCAGCAGCTTAGAGCGTAATTCACCCCTCCACTTT
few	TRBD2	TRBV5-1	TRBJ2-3	CASSLQAGLSTDTQYF	TGCGCCAGCAGCCTACAAGCGGGGCTGTCGACAGATACGCAGTATTTT
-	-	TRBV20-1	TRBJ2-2	CSATGQTGELFF	TGCAGTGCTACTGGACAGACCGGGGAGCTGTTTTTT
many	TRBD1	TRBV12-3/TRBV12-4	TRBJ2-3	CASSLQGSRADTQYF	TGTGCCAGCAGCTTACAGGGGAGTAGGGCAGATACGCAGTATTTT
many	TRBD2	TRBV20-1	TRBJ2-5	CSARPAGGHQETQYF	TGCAGTGCTAGACCAGCGGGGGGGCACCAAGAGACCCAGTACTTC
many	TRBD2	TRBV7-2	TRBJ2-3	CASSLTGGHTDTQYF	TGTGCCAGCAGCTTAACGGGGGGGCACACAGATACGCAGTATTTT
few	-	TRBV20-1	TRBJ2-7	CSARAPPKGGYEQYF	TGCAGTGCTAGAGCCCCCCCTAAGGGGGGCTACGAGCAGTACTTC
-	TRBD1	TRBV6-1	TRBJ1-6	CASSEAYRGGNSPLHF	TGTGCCAGCAGTGAAGCATACAGGGGAGGTAATTCACCCCTCCACTTT
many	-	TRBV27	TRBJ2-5	CATGPRETQYF	TGTGCCACCGGACCTCGAGAGACCCAGTACTTC
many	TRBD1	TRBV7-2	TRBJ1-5	CASSSPGTAGSSQHF	TGTGCCAGCAGCTCCCCCGGGACAGCCGGTTCTTCCCAGCATTTT
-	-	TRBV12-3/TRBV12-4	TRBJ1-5	CASGTRVEGNQPQHF	TGTGCCAGCGGTACCAGGGTGGAAGGCAATCAGCCCCAGCATTTT
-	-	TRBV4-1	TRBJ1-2	CASSQDSGRPLYGYTF	TGCGCCAGCAGCCAAGATTCGGGACGTCCGCTCTATGGCTACACCTTC